The 28 T cell receptor beta chains presented below share a single source sample, sequenced in a study of T cells after posttransplantation cyclophosphamide. Cells defined as naive were viable CD3+CD4+ or CD3+CD8+ and CCR7+CD45RA+CD45RO-CD95-CD27+CD28+. Profiling relied on immunoSEQ multiplex PCR, and the TCRdb table lists in-frame clones only, not all of them. The data contain 25,000 to 35,000 clones, around nine tenths of them singletons. The sequencing input was naive CD4+ T cells sorted from PBMCs. These TCRs come from a woman aged 60-75 years in good health, CMV-negative, and a related stem cell transplant donor.

This chain connects TRBV18 to TRBJ1-2; 8 bases agree with TRBD1. The CDR3 is 15 amino acids. With V trimmed by 2 bases and J by 1 base, 3 bases remained unmatched. Germline assignment: CDR1 KGHSH and CDR2 LQKENI. DNA for the CDR3: TGTGCCAGCTCACCAGGACAGGGCTTTAACTATGGCTACACCTTC. Amino acid sequence: CASSPGQGFNYGYTF.

The gene calls are TRBV27 and TRBJ1-5; no reliable D call. This CDR3 has 17 amino acids. The V gene lost 5 bases and the J gene lost 0 bases, with 17 bases spanning the gap. In germline, CDR1 is MNHEY, CDR2 SMNVEV (reference sequence). The CDR3 loop is CASSLPGKEFSNQPQHF. As DNA, the CDR3 is TGTGCCAGCAGTCTACCGGGGAAGGAGTTTAGCAATCAGCCCCAGCATTTT.

The chain combines TRBV9 with TRBJ2-1; D is unclear. The CDR3 runs 13 residues. Per the germline V gene, CDR1 is SGDLS and CDR2 is YYNGEE. Trimming removed 0 bases at V and 4 bases at J, with 5 bases between. CDR3 loop: CASSVGAYNEQFF. As DNA, the CDR3 is TGTGCCAGCAGCGTAGGAGCGTACAATGAGCAGTTCTTC.

Only a few counts were recorded for this clone. V is TRBV6-1 and J is TRBJ1-2, with D maybe TRBD1 (6 bases). From germline, CDR1 is MNHNS and CDR2 SASEGT. V dropped 9 bases and J dropped 2 bases, with 19 bases sitting between them. This CDR3 spans 15 amino acids. The CDR3 DNA reads TGTGCCAGTTCAATCCGGGGGGCTAGCAACTATGGCTACACCTTC. It translates to CASSIRGASNYGYTF.

V is TRBV7-6 and J is TRBJ1-1, with D unclear. Germline V gene lookup returns CDR1 SGHVS and CDR2 FNYEAQ. Trimming removed 3 bases at V and 0 bases at J, with 5 bases between. The CDR3 contains 13 residues. CDR3 in amino acids: CASSFYMNTEAFF. The CDR3 region has the DNA TGTGCCAGCAGCTTTTACATGAACACTGAAGCTTTCTTT.

V usage is TRBV4-1 and J usage is TRBJ2-7, with D possibly TRBD2 on 8 matching bases. V lost 1 base and J lost 5, with 21 bases in between. Germline V gene lookup returns CDR1 MGHRA and CDR2 YSYEKL. The length of the CDR3 is 17 residues. The CDR3 nucleotides are TGCGCCAGCAGCCAAGCCTTCCCGGGAGGGGGCGGCCACGAGCAGTACTTC. Its translation is CASSQAFPGGGGHEQYF.

The chain is built from TRBV7-2 and TRBJ1-2, with 9 bases identical to TRBD1. Germline CDR1 is SGHTA and CDR2 is FQGNSA. CDR3 length: 14 residues. V trimming: 2 bases; J trimming: 5 bases; junction bases outside the gene matches: 3. Here the CDR3 reads CASSLTGGKYGYTF. Written as DNA, the CDR3 is TGTGCCAGCAGCTTAACAGGGGGCAAGTATGGCTACACCTTC.

The rearrangement joins TRBV5-8 to TRBJ1-2; D unclear. Trimming pared 1 base from V and 4 bases from J, leaving 8 bases between. Germline assignment: CDR1 SGHTS and CDR2 YDEGEE. This CDR3 has 13 residues. The CDR3, as DNA: TGTGCCAGCAGCTTGTCCCAGGTCTATGGCTACACCTTC. This sequence encodes CASSLSQVYGYTF.

The chain combines TRBV19 with TRBJ2-7; tentatively, D is TRBD2 (6 bases). CDR1 is LNHDA, CDR2 SQIVND, per germline (reference sequence). The CDR3 consists of 14 residues. V gave up 5 bases and J gave up 3 bases, with 14 bases separating them. The CDR3 spells CASSPVGRRYEQYF. The DNA for the CDR3 is TGTGCCAGTAGTCCCGTGGGGAGGCGCTACGAGCAGTACTTC.

V usage is TRBV4-2 and J usage is TRBJ2-2, with D possibly matching TRBD2 (5 bases). Germline V gene sequence: CDR1 LGHNA, CDR2 YNFKEQ. V lost 4 bases and J 0 bases, leaving 12 bases between the germline ends. The CDR3 consists of 16 residues. The CDR3 loop reads CASSLGGRANTGELFF. Written as DNA, the CDR3 is TGTGCCAGCAGCCTTGGTGGGCGGGCGAACACCGGGGAGCTGTTTTTT.

This chain uses TRBV6-5 with TRBJ2-5; perhaps TRBD1 as D (5 bases). From germline, CDR1 is MNHEY and CDR2 SVGAGI. V lost 4 bases to trimming and J lost 2 bases, with 17 bases between them. The CDR3 runs to 16 residues. The CDR3 DNA follows: TGTGCCAGCAGTTTTTGGGGCTCTGGGCAGCAAGAGACCCAGTACTTC. Residues: CASSFWGSGQQETQYF.

The chain is built from TRBV6-4 and TRBJ2-3, with 11 positions matching TRBD2. V lost 5 bases and J lost 6; bases outside the gene matches: 7. In germline, CDR1 is MRHNA, CDR2 SNTAGT. This CDR3 has 15 residues. CDR3 DNA sequence: TGTGCCAGCAGTCTTAGCGGGGGGGCTGTTGATACGCAGTATTTT. Protein sequence: CASSLSGGAVDTQYF.

V and J are TRBV30 and TRBJ2-1; 8 bases fit TRBD2. V trimming: 5 bases; J trimming: 6 bases; junction bases outside the gene matches: 18. Per germline, CDR1 GTSNPN and CDR2 SVGIG (reference sequence). The CDR3 is 17 amino acids. The CDR3 bases are TGTGCCTGGGCTCGGGGGGGGAGCGGGAGTAAAGCCAATGAGCAGTTCTTC. Residues: CAWARGGSGSKANEQFF.

The chain is built from TRBV15 and TRBJ2-7, with D possibly being TRBD1 (5 bases). Trimming removed 2 bases from V and 1 base from J, with 6 bases in between. The length of the CDR3 is 13 residues. In germline, CDR1 is LNHNV, CDR2 YYDKDF (reference sequence). The CDR3 protein is CATSRSGSYEQYF. The CDR3 nucleotides read TGTGCCACCAGCAGATCAGGGTCCTACGAGCAGTACTTC.

The rearrangement links TRBV2 to TRBJ2-1, with a weak D call TRBD2 (6 bases). V lost 7 bases, J lost 0 bases, and 13 bases lay in between. The CDR3 runs 15 residues. Per germline, CDR1 SNHLY and CDR2 FYNNEI. In nucleotides, the CDR3 is TGTGCCAGCACGGAGCGGGCCCCCTCCTACAATGAGCAGTTCTTC. It is translated as CASTERAPSYNEQFF.

The V call is TRBV7-6, the J call TRBJ2-1; D is perhaps TRBD2 (5 bases). The CDR3 runs to 16 residues. CDR1 and CDR2 from the germline V gene are SGHVS and FNYEAQ. The germline V and J ends were trimmed by 3 bases and 0 bases, with 12 bases remaining between them. The CDR3 region is CASSLGLAGSYNEQFF. In nucleotides, the CDR3 is TGTGCCAGCAGCTTGGGTCTCGCGGGCTCCTACAATGAGCAGTTCTTC.

The chain carries TRBV28 and TRBJ1-1; 8 nucleotides line up with TRBD1. Germline trimming cut 6 bases from V and 0 bases from J; bases unmatched to any gene: 9. Germline values: CDR1 MDHEN, CDR2 SYDVKM. This CDR3 is 16 amino acids long. For the CDR3, the DNA is TGTGCCAGCAGCCGCGACAGGGGCAATTTGAACACTGAAGCTTTCTTT. Translating it yields CASSRDRGNLNTEAFF.

The CDR3 spells CASSVGTDKNIQYF. The CDR3 bases are TGTGCCAGCAGCGTAGGTACAGACAAAAACATTCAGTACTTC. The chain employs TRBV9 and TRBJ2-4; D unresolved. The germline V gene has CDR1 SGDLS and CDR2 YYNGEE. This CDR3 is 14 amino acids long. V dropped 0 bases and J dropped 3 bases, with 7 bases sitting between them.

In regard to this clone: Other DNA sequences in the same sample also yield this CDR3. This chain uses TRBV19 with TRBJ1-5; no clear D. Looked up from germline, CDR1 is LNHDA and CDR2 is SQIVND (reference sequence). With 2 bases removed from V and 1 base from J, the gap between germline ends came to 12 bases. This CDR3 is built from 16 residues. CDR3 residues: CASSISGVTSNQPQHF. As DNA, the CDR3 is TGTGCCAGTAGTATATCGGGAGTCACCAGCAATCAGCCCCAGCATTTT.

The CDR3 DNA sequence: TGCGCCAGCAGCTTGGAGAGGGGGACTGAAGCTTTCTTT. Translation gives CASSLERGTEAFF. The J gene is TRBJ1-1, the V gene TRBV5-1; tentatively, D is TRBD1 (6 bases). The CDR3 consists of 13 residues. V was trimmed by 0 bases and J by 5 bases, leaving 8 bases between them. Per the germline V gene, CDR1 is SGHRS and CDR2 is YFSETQ.

The chain couples TRBV6-5 to TRBJ1-1; possibly TRBD1 for D (5 bases). V lost 0 bases and J lost 1, with 9 bases in between. The germline V gene encodes CDR1 MNHEY and CDR2 SVGAGI. CDR3 length equals 15 residues. The DNA of the CDR3 is TGTGCCAGCAGTTACTCTTGGCAGGGGAACACTGAAGCTTTCTTT. Its protein is CASSYSWQGNTEAFF.

The J gene is TRBJ2-3, the V gene TRBV30, with 9 nucleotides matching TRBD1. The CDR3 covers 13 residues. Germline V lookup: CDR1 GTSNPN, CDR2 SVGIG (reference sequence). V shed 4 bases and J 2 bases; nucleotides not matched to a gene: 1. Here the CDR3 DNA reads TGTGCCTGGAACAGGGGGCACACAGATACGCAGTATTTT. Residues: CAWNRGHTDTQYF.

V usage is TRBV27 and J usage is TRBJ1-1; 10 bases match TRBD1. The V gene's germline CDR1 is MNHEY and CDR2 SMNVEV (reference sequence). The CDR3 sequence is 14 residues long. The trim removed 5 bases at V and 4 bases at J, leaving 4 bases unmatched. CDR3 residues: CASSQWDRGTEAFF. CDR3 DNA sequence: TGTGCCAGCAGTCAATGGGACAGGGGCACTGAAGCTTTCTTT.

The chain employs TRBV30 and TRBJ2-1; 9 positions agree with TRBD2. In germline, CDR1 is GTSNPN, CDR2 SVGIG (reference sequence). Trimming took 3 bases from V and 9 from J; bases not matched to a gene: 9. CDR3 size: 14 residues. CDR3 in amino acids: CAWRWGGRAGEQFF. DNA for the CDR3: TGTGCCTGGAGATGGGGCGGGAGGGCCGGTGAGCAGTTCTTC.

The chain has TRBV2 and TRBJ1-1; a weak D match, TRBD1 (6 bases). Trimming took off 6 bases at V and 2 bases at J, with 19 bases between the two ends. Germline V CDR1 and CDR2: SNHLY, FYNNEI. The CDR3 runs to 16 residues. CDR3 bases: TGTGCCAGCAGGATAGAACCTTTGGGGGCCAACACTGAAGCTTTCTTT. Protein sequence: CASRIEPLGANTEAFF.

The V gene is TRBV7-2, the J gene TRBJ1-1; D may be TRBD1 (5 bases). CDR1 and CDR2 (germline): SGHTA, FQGNSA. This CDR3 is built from 14 residues. V lost 3 bases and J lost 1, with 9 bases in between. CDR3 amino acids: CASSFADRNTEAFF. DNA for the CDR3: TGTGCCAGCAGCTTCGCCGACAGGAACACTGAAGCTTTCTTT. The whole variable domain, filled in from reference TRBV7-2 and TRBJ1-1, reads GAGVSQSPSNKVTEKGKDVELRCDPISGHTALYWYRQSLGQGLEFLIYFQGNSAPDKSGLPSDRFSAERTGGSVSTLTIQRTQQEDSAVYLCASSFADRNTEAFFGQGTRLTVV.

CDR3 region: CASSVPGGAADEQFF. The CDR3 DNA reads as TGTGCCAGCAGCGTGCCAGGGGGCGCCGCAGATGAGCAGTTCTTC. The chain links TRBV9 to TRBJ2-1; 8 bases agree with TRBD1. J gave up 8 bases and V 2 bases, and 9 bases lay outside the gene matches. Germline CDR1 reads SGDLS; CDR2 reads YYNGEE. This CDR3 contains 15 residues.

The chain has TRBV6-1 and TRBJ2-5; unclear D gene. With the DNA end fitting TRBJ2-7 better, the J assignment may be wrong. CDR1 and CDR2 from the germline V gene are MNHNS and SASEGT. The CDR3 extends over 11 amino acids. The DNA for the CDR3 is TGTGCCAGCAGCCCCTACTACGAGCAGTACTTC. The encoded protein is CASSPYYEQYF.